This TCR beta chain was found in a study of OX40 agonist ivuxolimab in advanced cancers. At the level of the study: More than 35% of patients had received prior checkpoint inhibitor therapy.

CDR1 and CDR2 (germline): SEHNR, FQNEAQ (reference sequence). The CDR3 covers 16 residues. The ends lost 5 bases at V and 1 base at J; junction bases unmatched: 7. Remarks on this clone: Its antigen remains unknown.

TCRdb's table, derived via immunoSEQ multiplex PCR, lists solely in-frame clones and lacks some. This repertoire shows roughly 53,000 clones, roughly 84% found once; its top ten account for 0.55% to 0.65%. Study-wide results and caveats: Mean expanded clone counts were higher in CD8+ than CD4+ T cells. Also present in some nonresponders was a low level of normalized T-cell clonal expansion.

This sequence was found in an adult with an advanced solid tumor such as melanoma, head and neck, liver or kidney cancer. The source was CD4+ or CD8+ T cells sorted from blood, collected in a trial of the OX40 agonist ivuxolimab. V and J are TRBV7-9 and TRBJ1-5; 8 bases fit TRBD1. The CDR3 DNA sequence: TGTGCCAGCAGCCGAACAGGGGGGGGGAGCAATCAGCCCCAGCATTTT. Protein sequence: CASSRTGGGSNQPQHF. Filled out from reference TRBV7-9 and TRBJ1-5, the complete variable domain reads DTGVSQNPRHKITKRGQNVTFRCDPISEHNRLYWYRQTLGQGPEFLTYFQNEAQLEKSRLLSDRFSAERPKGSFSTLEIQRTEQGDSAMYLCASSRTGGGSNQPQHFGDGTRLSIL.